These 5 T cell receptor beta chains originate from one sample sequenced in a study of T cell changes during pregnancy in multiple sclerosis (dated by TCRdb to about 2019). Library preparation used the immunoSEQ multiplex PCR assay. TCRdb stores this immuneACCESS table with in-frame sequences only. Part of the clones is absent; in the studies checked, under half of the shortfall reflects unresolved V genes, and no reason is known for the rest. In this sample the table shows around 83,000 clones, around 90% of which occur a single time. Clones ranked in the top ten supply 0.47% of the sample. Sample: CD4+ T cells from peripheral blood mononuclear cells, taken in the second trimester of pregnancy. These receptors were taken from a female donor with multiple sclerosis, enrolled in a pregnancy study.

V is TRBV6-1 and J is TRBJ2-7; 7 positions agree with TRBD1. The trim removed 7 bases at V and 4 bases at J, leaving 10 bases unmatched. The germline V gene has CDR1 MNHNS and CDR2 SASEGT. CDR3 size: 14 residues. CDR3 loop: CASILGTASYEQYF. In nucleotides, the CDR3 is TGTGCCAGCATATTAGGGACAGCTTCTTACGAGCAGTACTTC.

This clone was recorded a few times. The V gene is TRBV20-1, the J gene TRBJ1-1; D unclear. Trimming took off 2 bases at V and 8 bases at J, with 6 bases between the two ends. Germline V gene lookup returns CDR1 DFQATT and CDR2 SNEGSKA (reference sequence). The CDR3 has 10 amino acids. CDR3 DNA sequence: TGCAGTGCTAGATCCAGGGAAGCTTTCTTT. It encodes CSARSREAFF.

The chain couples TRBV19 to TRBJ1-5; D is unresolved. CDR1 is LNHDA and CDR2 is SQIVND in the germline V gene (reference sequence). V lost 6 bases to trimming and J lost 4 bases, with 7 bases between them. CDR3 length: 12 residues. CDR3 amino acids: CASRARNQPQHF. CDR3 nucleotide sequence: TGTGCCAGTAGGGCTAGGAATCAGCCCCAGCATTTT.

This clone has a single count. J is TRBJ2-7 and V is TRBV6-1; 12 nucleotides align to TRBD1. V lost 6 bases, J lost 0 bases, and 3 bases stayed unmatched. The CDR3 totals 15 residues. Germline V lookup: CDR1 MNHNS, CDR2 SASEGT. The CDR3 is CASRPGQGASYEQYF. The CDR3, as DNA: TGTGCCAGCAGGCCGGGACAGGGGGCCTCCTACGAGCAGTACTTC.

The rearrangement links TRBV19 to TRBJ2-1, with a tentative D call TRBD2 (5 bases). Germline loops: CDR1 LNHDA, CDR2 SQIVND (reference sequence). CDR3 length equals 15 residues. V was pared by 7 bases and J by 8 bases, with 21 bases between. The CDR3 DNA is TGTGCCAGTACTCATGCCGGGAACCAACCCCATGAGCAGTTCTTC. Residues: CASTHAGNQPHEQFF.